The T cell receptor (beta chain) under discussion was sequenced for a study of cytomegalovirus exposure and HLA in healthy donors. About the research overall: The 120 validation repertoires, a later analysis reported, used the same platform as the approximately 730 repertoires from the first cohort.

Findings and caveats of the study: Associated with cytomegalovirus, according to the listing, were 164 TCR beta chains.

Generated by immunoSEQ multiplex PCR, the TCRdb table keeps only in-frame clones and is missing some. The sample shows about 120,000 clones, roughly nine tenths of them seen only once. Per germline, CDR1 MNHEY and CDR2 SMNVEV (reference sequence). The CDR3 spans 17 residues. V was cut by 4 bases and J by 4 bases, with 23 bases left in between. Notes on this clone: The antigen remains unidentified.

The TCR was taken from a woman aged 18-29 years in good health and CMV-seronegative. V and J are TRBV27 and TRBJ2-7; tentative D call: TRBD2 (6 bases). Specimen: PBMCs. CDR3 region: CASSWNRDSSSLYEQYF. In nucleotides, the CDR3 is TGTGCCAGCAGTTGGAATAGGGACTCCAGTTCTTTGTACGAGCAGTACTTC.